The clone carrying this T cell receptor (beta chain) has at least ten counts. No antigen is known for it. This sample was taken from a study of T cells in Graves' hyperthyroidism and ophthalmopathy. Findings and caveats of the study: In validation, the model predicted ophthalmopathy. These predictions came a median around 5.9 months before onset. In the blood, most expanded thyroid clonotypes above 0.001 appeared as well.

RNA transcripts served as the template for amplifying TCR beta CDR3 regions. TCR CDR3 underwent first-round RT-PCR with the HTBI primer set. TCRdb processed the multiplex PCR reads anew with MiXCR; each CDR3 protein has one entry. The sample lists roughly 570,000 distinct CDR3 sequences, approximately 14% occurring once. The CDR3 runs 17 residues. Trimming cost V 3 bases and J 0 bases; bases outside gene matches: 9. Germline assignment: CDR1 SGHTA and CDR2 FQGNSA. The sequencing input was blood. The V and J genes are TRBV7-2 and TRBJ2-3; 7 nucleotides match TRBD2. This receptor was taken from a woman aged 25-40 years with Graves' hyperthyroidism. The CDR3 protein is CASSFPERGLSTDTQYF. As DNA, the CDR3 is TGTGCCAGCAGCTTTCCAGAGCGGGGACTTAGCACAGATACGCAGTATTTT.